The rows below give T cell receptor beta chains drawn from one sample of a study of blood T cell repertoires in COVID-19. The method was immunoSEQ multiplex PCR; TCRdb's version includes in-frame clones alone and lacks a portion of them. The data show 150,000 or so clones, with about 87% seen just once and over 9% held by the top ten. The sequencing sample was made of peripheral blood. These receptors were obtained from a woman aged 70-85 years with COVID-19, enrolled during active disease. Each CDR3 is given with its conserved first and last residue. The D gene is left open where the match is weak. The size of a clone is reported for some rows only, either as once, few or many, or as a class for expanded clones.

TRBJ2-2 TRBV29-1 - - CSVEDLHTGELFF TGCAGCGTTGAAGATCTCCACACCGGGGAGCTGTTTTTT
TRBJ2-1 TRBV5-1 - TRBD2 CASSLLRGAGNEQFF TGCGCCAGCAGCTTGTTGCGGGGGGCCGGCAATGAGCAGTTCTTC
TRBJ2-7 TRBV10-2 - - CASSDLDTPYEQYF TGCGCCAGCAGTGACCTGGACACTCCCTACGAGCAGTACTTC
TRBJ1-1 TRBV2 few - CASSSGLNTEAFF TGTGCCAGCAGTTCGGGTCTGAACACTGAAGCTTTCTTT
TRBJ1-6 TRBV9 - - CASSVGPGDDSPLHF TGTGCCAGCAGCGTAGGGCCAGGGGATGATTCACCCCTCCACTTT
TRBJ1-6 TRBV7-3 - - CASSSLGGIVSPLHF TGTGCCAGCAGCTCCCTTGGAGGGATAGTTTCACCCCTCCACTTT
TRBJ1-1 TRBV12-3/TRBV12-4 - - CASSLAVGSEAFF TGTGCCAGCAGTTTAGCTGTTGGGAGCGAAGCTTTCTTT
TRBJ1-3 TRBV18 - TRBD1 CASSPPDRGYGNTIYF TGTGCCAGCTCACCCCCCGACAGGGGTTACGGAAACACCATATATTTT
TRBJ2-1 TRBV5-1 - - CASSPDASYNEQFF TGCGCCAGCAGCCCAGATGCCTCCTACAATGAGCAGTTCTTC
TRBJ1-6 TRBV4-1 - - CASSQDPGQRNSPLHF TGCGCCAGCAGCCAAGATCCCGGACAGCGCAATTCACCCCTCCACTTT
TRBJ1-5 TRBV10-1 - - CASSAGLSNQPQHF TGCGCCAGCAGTGCAGGGTTGAGCAATCAGCCCCAGCATTTT
TRBJ1-2 TRBV6-1 - - CASSESGWESGYGYTF TGTGCCAGCAGTGAAAGTGGGTGGGAGAGTGGCTATGGCTACACCTTC
TRBJ1-6 TRBV5-1 - - CASSSAPGQVNSPLHF TGCGCCAGCAGCTCGGCGCCGGGACAAGTAAATTCACCCCTCCACTTT
TRBJ2-3 TRBV5-1 - TRBD2 CASSPRLAVPTDTQYF TGCGCCAGCAGCCCCCGACTAGCGGTACCCACAGATACGCAGTATTTT
TRBJ1-1 TRBV6-5 - - CASSPGRTEAFF TGTGCCAGCTCCCCGGGTCGGACTGAAGCTTTCTTT
TRBJ1-3 TRBV19 - TRBD1 CASSILGQVSGNTIYF TGTGCCAGTAGTATTTTGGGACAGGTCTCTGGAAACACCATATATTTT